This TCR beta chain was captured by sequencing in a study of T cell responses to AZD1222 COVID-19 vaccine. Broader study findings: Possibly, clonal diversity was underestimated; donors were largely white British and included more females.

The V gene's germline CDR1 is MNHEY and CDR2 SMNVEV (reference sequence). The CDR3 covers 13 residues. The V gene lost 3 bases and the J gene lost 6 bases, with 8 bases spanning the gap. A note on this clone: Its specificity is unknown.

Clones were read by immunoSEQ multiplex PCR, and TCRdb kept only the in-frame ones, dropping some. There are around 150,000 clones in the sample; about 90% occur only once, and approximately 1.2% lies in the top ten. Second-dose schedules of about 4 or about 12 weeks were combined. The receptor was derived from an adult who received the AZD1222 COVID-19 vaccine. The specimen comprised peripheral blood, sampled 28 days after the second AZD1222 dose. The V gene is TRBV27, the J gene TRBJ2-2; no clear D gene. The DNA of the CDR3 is TGTGCCAGCAGTTTTTCTTATTCCGGGGAGCTGTTTTTT. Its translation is CASSFSYSGELFF.